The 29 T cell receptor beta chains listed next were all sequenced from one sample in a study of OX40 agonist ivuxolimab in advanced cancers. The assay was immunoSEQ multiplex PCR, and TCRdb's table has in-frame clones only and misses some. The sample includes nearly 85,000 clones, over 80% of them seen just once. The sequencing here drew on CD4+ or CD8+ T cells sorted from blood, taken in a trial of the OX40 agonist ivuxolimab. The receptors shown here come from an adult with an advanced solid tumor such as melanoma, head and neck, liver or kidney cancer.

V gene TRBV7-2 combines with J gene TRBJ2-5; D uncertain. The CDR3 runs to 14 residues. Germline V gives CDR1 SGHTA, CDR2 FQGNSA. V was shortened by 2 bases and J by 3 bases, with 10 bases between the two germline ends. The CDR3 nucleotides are TGTGCCAGCAGCTTAAGGGTGGTTGAAGAGACCCAGTACTTC. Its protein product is CASSLRVVEETQYF.

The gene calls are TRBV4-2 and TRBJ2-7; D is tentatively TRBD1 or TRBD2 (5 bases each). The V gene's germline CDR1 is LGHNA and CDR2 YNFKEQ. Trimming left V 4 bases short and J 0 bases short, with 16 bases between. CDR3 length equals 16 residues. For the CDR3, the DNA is TGTGCCAGCAGCCGAGATTCCGGGACCTACTCCTACGAGCAGTACTTC. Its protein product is CASSRDSGTYSYEQYF.

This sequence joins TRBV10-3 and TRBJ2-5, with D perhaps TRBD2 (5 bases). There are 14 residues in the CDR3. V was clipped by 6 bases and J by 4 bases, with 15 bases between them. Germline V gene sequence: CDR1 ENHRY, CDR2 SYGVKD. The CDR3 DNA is TGTGCCATCAGGGCGGACTTATCCGGAGAGACCCAGTACTTC. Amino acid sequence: CAIRADLSGETQYF.

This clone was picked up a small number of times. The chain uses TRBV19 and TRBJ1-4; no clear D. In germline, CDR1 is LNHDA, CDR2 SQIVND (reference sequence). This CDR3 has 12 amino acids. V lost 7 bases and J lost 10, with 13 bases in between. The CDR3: CASTGDTRKLFF. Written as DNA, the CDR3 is TGTGCCAGTACGGGCGATACGAGAAAACTGTTTTTT.

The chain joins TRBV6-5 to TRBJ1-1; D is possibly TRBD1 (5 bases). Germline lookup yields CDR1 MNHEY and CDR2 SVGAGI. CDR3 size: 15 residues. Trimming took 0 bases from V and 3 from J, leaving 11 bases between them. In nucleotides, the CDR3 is TGTGCCAGCAGTTACTCTACCCAGGGAGACACTGAAGCTTTCTTT. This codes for CASSYSTQGDTEAFF.

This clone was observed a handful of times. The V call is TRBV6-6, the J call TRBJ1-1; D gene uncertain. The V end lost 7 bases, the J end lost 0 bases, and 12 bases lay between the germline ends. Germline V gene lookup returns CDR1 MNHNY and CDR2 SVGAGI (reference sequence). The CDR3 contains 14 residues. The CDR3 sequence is CASTPPGLNTEAFF. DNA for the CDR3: TGTGCCAGCACCCCACCGGGCCTGAACACTGAAGCTTTCTTT.

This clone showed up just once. The CDR3 nucleotides are TGCGCCAGCAGCTTGGAGGGGAATGAGCAGTTCTTC. Translating gives CASSLEGNEQFF. J is TRBJ2-1 and V is TRBV5-1; D is possibly TRBD1 (5 bases). The CDR3 consists of 12 residues. With 0 bases removed from V and 7 bases from J, the gap between germline ends came to 5 bases. The germline V gene has CDR1 SGHRS and CDR2 YFSETQ.

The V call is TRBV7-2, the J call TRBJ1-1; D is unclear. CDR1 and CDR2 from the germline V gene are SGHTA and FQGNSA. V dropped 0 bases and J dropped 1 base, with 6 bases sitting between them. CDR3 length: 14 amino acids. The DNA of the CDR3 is TGTGCCAGCAGCTTAGCACAGAGGAACACTGAAGCTTTCTTT. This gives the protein CASSLAQRNTEAFF.

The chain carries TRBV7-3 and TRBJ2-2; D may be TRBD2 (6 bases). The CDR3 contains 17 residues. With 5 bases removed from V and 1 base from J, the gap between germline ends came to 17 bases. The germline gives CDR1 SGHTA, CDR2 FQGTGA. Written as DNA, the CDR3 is TGTGCCAGCAGCCTCTTCTCGGGTAGCGGGAACACCGGGGAGCTGTTTTTT. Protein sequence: CASSLFSGSGNTGELFF.

The CDR3 region has the DNA TGCGCCAGCAGTGAGTCGCAAGGGGCGGGGTATGGCTACACCTTC. Amino acid sequence: CASSESQGAGYGYTF. V gene TRBV10-1 combines with J gene TRBJ1-2; a weak D match, TRBD1 (5 bases). Trimming took off 0 bases at V and 5 bases at J, with 13 bases between the two ends. CDR1 is WNHNN, CDR2 SYGVQD, per germline (reference sequence). The CDR3 consists of 15 residues.

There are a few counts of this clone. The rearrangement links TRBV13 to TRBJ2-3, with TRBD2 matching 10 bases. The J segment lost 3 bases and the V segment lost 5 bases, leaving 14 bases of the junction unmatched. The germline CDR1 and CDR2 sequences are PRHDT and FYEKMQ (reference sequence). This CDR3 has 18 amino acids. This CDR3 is CASSPPGLKRGGTDTQYF. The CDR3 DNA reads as TGTGCCAGCAGCCCCCCCGGGTTAAAGCGGGGGGGTACAGATACGCAGTATTTT.

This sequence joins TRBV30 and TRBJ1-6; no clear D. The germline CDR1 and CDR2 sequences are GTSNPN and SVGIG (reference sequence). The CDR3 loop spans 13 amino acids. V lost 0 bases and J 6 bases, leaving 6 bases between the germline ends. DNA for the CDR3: TGTGCCTGGAGTGTGAGAACTAATTCACCCCTCCACTTT. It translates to CAWSVRTNSPLHF.

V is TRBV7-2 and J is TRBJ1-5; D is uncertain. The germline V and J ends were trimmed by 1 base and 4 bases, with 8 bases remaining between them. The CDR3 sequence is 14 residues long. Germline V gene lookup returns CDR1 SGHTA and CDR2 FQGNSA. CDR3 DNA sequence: TGTGCCAGCAGCTTAGGCGGCGGGAATCAGCCCCAGCATTTT. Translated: CASSLGGGNQPQHF.

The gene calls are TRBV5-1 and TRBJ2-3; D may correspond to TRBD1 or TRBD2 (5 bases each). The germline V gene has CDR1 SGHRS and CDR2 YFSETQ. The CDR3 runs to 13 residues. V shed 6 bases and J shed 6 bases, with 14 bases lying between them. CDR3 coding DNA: TGCGCCAGCAATAAAGGGGAGAGGGATACGCAGTATTTT. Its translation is CASNKGERDTQYF.

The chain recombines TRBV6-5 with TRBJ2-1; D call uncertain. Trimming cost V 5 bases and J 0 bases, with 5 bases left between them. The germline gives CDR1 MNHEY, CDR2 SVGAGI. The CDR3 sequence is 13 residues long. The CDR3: CASSPVSYNEQFF. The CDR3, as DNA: TGTGCCAGCAGTCCCGTCTCCTACAATGAGCAGTTCTTC.

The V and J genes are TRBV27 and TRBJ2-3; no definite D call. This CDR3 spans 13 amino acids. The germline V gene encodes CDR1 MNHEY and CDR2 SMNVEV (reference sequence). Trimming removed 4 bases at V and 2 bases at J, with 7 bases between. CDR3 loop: CASSSFPTDTQYF. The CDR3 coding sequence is TGTGCCAGCAGTTCATTCCCCACAGATACGCAGTATTTT.

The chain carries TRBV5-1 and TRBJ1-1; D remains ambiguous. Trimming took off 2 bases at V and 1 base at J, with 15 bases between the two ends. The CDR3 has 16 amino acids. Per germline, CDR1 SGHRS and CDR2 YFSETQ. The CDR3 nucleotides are TGCGCCAGCAGCTTCCAATTTAATCGGCAGAACACTGAAGCTTTCTTT. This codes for CASSFQFNRQNTEAFF.

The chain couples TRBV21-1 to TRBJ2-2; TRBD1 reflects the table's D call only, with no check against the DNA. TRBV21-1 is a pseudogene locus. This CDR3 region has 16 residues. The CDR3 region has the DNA TGTGCCAGCAGCAATCCCGTGAGACAGGGTACCGGGGAGCTGTTTTTT. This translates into CASSNPVRQGTGELFF.

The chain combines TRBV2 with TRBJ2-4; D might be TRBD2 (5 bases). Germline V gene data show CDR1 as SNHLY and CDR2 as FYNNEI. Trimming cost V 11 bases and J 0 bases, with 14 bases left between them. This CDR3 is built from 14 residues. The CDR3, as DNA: TGTGCCTGCGGCTCAGGACTAGCCAAAAACATTCAGTACTTC. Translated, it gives CACGSGLAKNIQYF.

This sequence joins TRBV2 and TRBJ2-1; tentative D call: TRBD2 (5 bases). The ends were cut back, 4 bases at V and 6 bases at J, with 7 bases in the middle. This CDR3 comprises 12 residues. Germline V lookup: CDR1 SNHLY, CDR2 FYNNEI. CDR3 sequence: CASSGTANEQFF. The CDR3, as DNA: TGTGCCAGCAGTGGGACTGCCAATGAGCAGTTCTTC. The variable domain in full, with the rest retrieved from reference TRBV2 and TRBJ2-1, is EPEVTQTPSHQVTQMGQEVILRCVPISNHLYFYWYRQILGQKVEFLVSFYNNEISEKSEIFDDQFSVERPDGSNFTLKIRSTKLEDSAMYFCASSGTANEQFFGPGTRLTVL.

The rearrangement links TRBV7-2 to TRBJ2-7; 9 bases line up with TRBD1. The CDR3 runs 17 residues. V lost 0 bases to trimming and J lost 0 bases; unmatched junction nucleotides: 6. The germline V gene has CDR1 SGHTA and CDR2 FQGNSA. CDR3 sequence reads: CASSLARDRVTSYEQYF. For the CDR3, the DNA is TGTGCCAGCAGCTTAGCGAGGGACAGGGTCACCTCCTACGAGCAGTACTTC.

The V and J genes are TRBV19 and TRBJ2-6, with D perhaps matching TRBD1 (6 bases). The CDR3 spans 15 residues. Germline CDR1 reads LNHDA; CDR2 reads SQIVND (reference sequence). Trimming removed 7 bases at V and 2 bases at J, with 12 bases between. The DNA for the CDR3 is TGTGCCAGTAAGGGGGTGGAAACTGGGGCCAACGTCCTGACTTTC. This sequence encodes CASKGVETGANVLTF.

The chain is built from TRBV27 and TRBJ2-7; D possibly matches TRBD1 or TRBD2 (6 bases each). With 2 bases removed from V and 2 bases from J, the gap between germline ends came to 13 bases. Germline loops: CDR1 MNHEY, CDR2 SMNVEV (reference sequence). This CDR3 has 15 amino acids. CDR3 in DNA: TGTGCCAGCAGTTTAGGGCAGGGGAGGACCTACGAGCAGTACTTC. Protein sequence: CASSLGQGRTYEQYF.

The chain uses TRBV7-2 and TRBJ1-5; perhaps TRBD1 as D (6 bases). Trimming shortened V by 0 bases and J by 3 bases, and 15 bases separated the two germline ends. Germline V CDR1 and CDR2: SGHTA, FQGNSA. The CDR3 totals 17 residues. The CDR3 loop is CASSLADSDSINQPQHF. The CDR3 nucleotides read TGTGCCAGCAGCTTAGCCGACTCGGACAGTATCAATCAGCCCCAGCATTTT.

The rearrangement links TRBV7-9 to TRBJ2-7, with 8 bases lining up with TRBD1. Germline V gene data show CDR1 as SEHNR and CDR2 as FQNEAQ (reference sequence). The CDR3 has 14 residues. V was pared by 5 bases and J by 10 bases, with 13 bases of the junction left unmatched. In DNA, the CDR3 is TGTGCCAGCAGCCAAGATAGTGGGACAGGAGATCAGTACTTC. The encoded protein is CASSQDSGTGDQYF. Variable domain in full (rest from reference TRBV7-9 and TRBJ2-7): DTGVSQNPRHKITKRGQNVTFRCDPISEHNRLYWYRQTLGQGPEFLTYFQNEAQLEKSRLLSDRFSAERPKGSFSTLEIQRTEQGDSAMYLCASSQDSGTGDQYFGPGTRLTVT.

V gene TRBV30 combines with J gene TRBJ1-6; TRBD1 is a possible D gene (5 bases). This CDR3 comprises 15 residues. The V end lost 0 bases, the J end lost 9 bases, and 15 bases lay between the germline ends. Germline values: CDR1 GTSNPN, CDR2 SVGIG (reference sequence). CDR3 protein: CAWSVGREGASPLHF. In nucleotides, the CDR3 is TGTGCCTGGAGTGTGGGCAGGGAAGGAGCTTCACCCCTCCACTTT.

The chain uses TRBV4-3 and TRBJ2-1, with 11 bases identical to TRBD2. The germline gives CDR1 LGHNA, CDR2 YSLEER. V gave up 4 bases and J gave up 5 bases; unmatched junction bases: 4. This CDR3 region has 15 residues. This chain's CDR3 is CASSLSGGVNNEQFF. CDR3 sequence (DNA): TGCGCCAGCAGCCTTAGCGGGGGGGTCAACAATGAGCAGTTCTTC.

As DNA, the CDR3 is TGTGCCAGCAGCGGACGGGACAAAAGTGAGCAGTTCTTC. This gives the protein CASSGRDKSEQFF. The chain couples TRBV7-3 to TRBJ2-1; the D gene is possibly TRBD1 (6 bases). Trimming removed 5 bases from V and 9 bases from J, with 14 bases in between. Germline-derived CDR1 and CDR2 are SGHTA and FQGTGA. The CDR3 extends over 13 amino acids.

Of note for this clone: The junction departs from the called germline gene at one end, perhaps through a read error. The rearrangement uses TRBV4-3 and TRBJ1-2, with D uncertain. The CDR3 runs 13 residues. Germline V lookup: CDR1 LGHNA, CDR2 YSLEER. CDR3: CASSQDQIGSALF. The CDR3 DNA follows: TGCGCCAGCAGCCAGGATCAAATCGGGTCCGCTCTATTC.